This entry features one T cell receptor beta chain sequence. Its antigen is still unknown. Germline assignment: CDR1 SGHDT and CDR2 YYEEEE. The CDR3 totals 19 residues. The data originate from a study of CXCR3-negative and CXCR3-positive naive CD8 T cells. Study-wide findings and caveats: The TRB CDR3s that CXCR3-positive naive cells carried were more hydrophobic than those of CXCR3-negative naive cells. Within a donor, both naive subsets shared TRBV-TRBJ usage, unlike memory cells.

TRB cDNA libraries were made by UMI-labeled 5' RACE. TCRdb reworked the 5' RACE reads into one entry per CDR3 protein, no DNA. The clone table shows 150,000 or so distinct CDR3 sequences, with the ten largest holding less than 0.55%. This TCR came from a human donor in good health. Some clones in this sample may be carry-over from other donors' samples. Sequenced input: naive CXCR3+ CD8+ T cells from blood. The sample's subset: CD45RO-CCR7+CD27+CD95- naive CD8+ T cells expressing CXCR3 (TNR3+). The chain employs TRBV5-6 and TRBJ2-6. CDR3 loop: CASSLGRVPTSSGANVLTF.